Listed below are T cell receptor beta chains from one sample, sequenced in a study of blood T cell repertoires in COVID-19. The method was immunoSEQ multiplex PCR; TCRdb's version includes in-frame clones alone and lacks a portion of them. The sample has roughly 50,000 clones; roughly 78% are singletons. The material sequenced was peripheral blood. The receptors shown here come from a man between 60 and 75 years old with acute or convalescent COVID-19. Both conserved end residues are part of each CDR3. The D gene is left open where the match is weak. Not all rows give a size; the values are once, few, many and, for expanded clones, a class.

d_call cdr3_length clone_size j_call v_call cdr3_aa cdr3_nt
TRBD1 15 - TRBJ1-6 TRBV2 CASRGQGAFGSPLHF TGTGCCAGCAGGGGACAGGGGGCCTTTGGATCACCCCTCCACTTT
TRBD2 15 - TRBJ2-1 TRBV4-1 CASRRTSDMYNEQFF TGCGCCAGCAGACGGACTAGTGATATGTACAATGAGCAGTTCTTC
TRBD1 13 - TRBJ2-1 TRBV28 CASSPDRDNEQFF TGTGCCAGCAGCCCGGACAGGGACAATGAGCAGTTCTTC
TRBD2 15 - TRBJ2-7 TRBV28 CASSWGLAGDYEQYF TGTGCCAGCAGTTGGGGACTAGCGGGAGACTACGAGCAGTACTTC
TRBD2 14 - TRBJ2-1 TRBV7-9 CASSLGAAGDEQFF TGTGCCAGCAGCTTAGGGGCGGCGGGAGACGAGCAGTTCTTC
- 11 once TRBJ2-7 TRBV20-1 CSATHALEQYF TGCAGTGCTACACACGCTCTCGAGCAGTACTTC
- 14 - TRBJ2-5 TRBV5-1 CASSRLAPQETQYF TGCGCCAGCAGCAGGCTAGCGCCTCAAGAGACCCAGTACTTC
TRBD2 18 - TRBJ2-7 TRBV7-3 CASSLVGGLTSGRYEQYF TGTGCCAGCAGCTTAGTGGGGGGCCTGACTAGCGGGAGATACGAGCAGTACTTC
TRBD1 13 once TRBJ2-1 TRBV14 CASSRWTGNEQFF TGTGCCAGCAGCCGATGGACAGGGAATGAGCAGTTCTTC
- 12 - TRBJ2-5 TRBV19 CASSIQGETQYF TGTGCCAGTAGTATACAGGGTGAGACCCAGTACTTC
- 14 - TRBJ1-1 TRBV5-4 CASSTGTSNTEAFF TGTGCCAGCAGCACCGGGACATCGAACACTGAAGCTTTCTTT
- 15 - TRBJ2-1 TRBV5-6 CASSLASWPYNEQFF TGTGCCAGCAGCTTGGCTAGCTGGCCCTACAATGAGCAGTTCTTC
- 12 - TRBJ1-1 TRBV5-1 CASGRGSTEAFF TGCGCCAGCGGCAGGGGAAGCACTGAAGCTTTCTTT
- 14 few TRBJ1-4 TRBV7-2 CASSRGSKNEKLFF TGTGCCAGCAGCCGGGGATCTAAGAATGAAAAACTGTTTTTT
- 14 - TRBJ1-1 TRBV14 CASSPLGLYTEAFF TGTGCCAGCAGCCCCTTGGGGCTCTACACTGAAGCTTTCTTT
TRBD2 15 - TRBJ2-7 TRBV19 CASSLGTSRPYEQYF TGTGCCAGTAGCCTCGGGACTAGTCGACCCTACGAGCAGTACTTC
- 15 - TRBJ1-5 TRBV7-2 CASSVQGNSNQPQHF TGTGCCAGCAGCGTACAGGGTAATAGCAATCAGCCCCAGCATTTT
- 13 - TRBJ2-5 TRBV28 CASSLPPGETQYF TGTGCCAGCAGTTTACCTCCGGGGGAGACCCAGTACTTC
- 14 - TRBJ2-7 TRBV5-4 CASSFRRDSYEQYF TGTGCCAGCAGCTTTCGGCGGGACTCCTACGAGCAGTACTTC
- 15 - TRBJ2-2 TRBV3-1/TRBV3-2 CASSLPGTRAGELFF TGTGCCAGCTCCTTGCCCGGCACTCGGGCCGGGGAGCTGTTTTTT
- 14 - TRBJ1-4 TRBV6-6 CASSYGRGEEKLFF TGTGCCAGCAGTTACGGTAGGGGTGAGGAAAAACTGTTTTTT
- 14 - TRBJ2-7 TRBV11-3 CASSLGQASYEQYF TGTGCCAGCAGCTTAGGACAGGCTTCCTACGAGCAGTACTTC
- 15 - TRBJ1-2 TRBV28 CASREVGRGYYGYTF TGTGCCAGCAGGGAAGTGGGACGGGGGTACTATGGCTACACCTTC
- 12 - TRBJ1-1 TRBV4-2 CASSQETGQAFF TGTGCCAGCAGCCAAGAGACAGGCCAAGCTTTCTTT
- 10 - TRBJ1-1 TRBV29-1 CSVQITEAFF TGCAGCGTCCAGATCACTGAAGCTTTCTTT
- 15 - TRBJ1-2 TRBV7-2 CASSLVSAGLDGYTF TGTGCCAGCAGCTTAGTCTCCGCAGGGCTGGATGGCTACACCTTC
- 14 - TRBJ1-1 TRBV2 CASSATYMNTEAFF TGTGCCAGCAGTGCGACATACATGAACACTGAAGCTTTCTTT
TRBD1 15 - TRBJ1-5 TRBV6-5 CASSPRQGANQPQHF TGTGCCAGCAGTCCACGACAGGGGGCCAATCAGCCCCAGCATTTT
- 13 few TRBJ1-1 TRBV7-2 CASSLGVSTEAFF TGTGCCAGCAGCTTAGGAGTAAGCACTGAAGCTTTCTTT
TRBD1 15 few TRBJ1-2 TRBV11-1 CASSYTGTGNYGYTF TGTGCCAGCAGTTACACCGGGACAGGGAACTATGGCTACACCTTC
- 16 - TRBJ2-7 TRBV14 CASSQGPQGLSYEQYF TGTGCCAGCAGCCAAGGGCCTCAGGGGCTTTCCTACGAGCAGTACTTC
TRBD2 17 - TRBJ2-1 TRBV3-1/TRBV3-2 CASSQEGSGRPGNEQFF TGTGCCAGCAGCCAAGAAGGTAGCGGGAGGCCAGGCAATGAGCAGTTCTTC
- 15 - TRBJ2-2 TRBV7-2 CASSLDGRNTGELFF TGTGCCAGCAGCTTAGACGGGAGGAACACCGGGGAGCTGTTTTTT
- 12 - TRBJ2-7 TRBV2 CASSSLSYEQYF TGTGCCAGCAGTTCTCTCTCCTACGAGCAGTACTTC
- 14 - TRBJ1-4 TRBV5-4 CASSLGDARGKLFF TGTGCCAGCAGCTTGGGGGACGCCAGGGGAAAACTGTTTTTT
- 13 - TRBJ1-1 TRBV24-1 CATRYNRDTEAFF TGTGCCACCAGGTACAACCGGGACACTGAAGCTTTCTTT
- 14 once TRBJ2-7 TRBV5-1 CASSLGQPQGEQYF TGCGCCAGCAGCTTGGGACAGCCCCAGGGCGAGCAGTACTTC
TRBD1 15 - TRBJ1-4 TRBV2 CASSDDRATNEKLFF TGTGCCAGCAGTGACGACAGGGCAACTAATGAAAAACTGTTTTTT
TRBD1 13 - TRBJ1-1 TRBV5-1 CASSPGQATEAFF TGCGCCAGCAGCCCGGGACAGGCAACTGAAGCTTTCTTT
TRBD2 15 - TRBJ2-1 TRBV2 CASPSLAGVWNEQFF TGTGCCAGCCCTTCACTAGCGGGAGTTTGGAATGAGCAGTTCTTC
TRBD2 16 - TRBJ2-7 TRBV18 CASSPSSGRGVYEQYF TGTGCCAGCTCACCATCCAGCGGGAGGGGTGTCTACGAGCAGTACTTC
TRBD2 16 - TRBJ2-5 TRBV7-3 CASSPQGAGAWETQYF TGTGCCAGCAGCCCCCAAGGAGCGGGAGCCTGGGAGACCCAGTACTTC
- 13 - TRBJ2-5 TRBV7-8 CASRPLAAETQYF TGTGCCAGCAGGCCACTAGCAGCGGAGACCCAGTACTTC
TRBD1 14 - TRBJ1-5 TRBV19 CASEGQKLFQPQHF TGTGCCAGCGAGGGACAGAAATTGTTTCAGCCCCAGCATTTT